The 18 T cell receptor beta chains listed next were all sequenced from one sample in a study of T-cell memory formation after mild COVID-19. MiXCR, applied by TCRdb to the 5' RACE reads, yields one record per CDR3 protein. The sample gives 450,000 to 650,000 distinct CDR3 sequences, less than 25% of which show up once; roughly 8.1% is in the top ten. Sequencing used PBMCs or a T cell subset sorted from them (not recorded which). Receptor source: an adult woman who had mild COVID-19 (a few samples of this study predate the infection). Cell type and time point are not known.

This clonotype came up once. The gene calls are TRBV19 and TRBJ1-3; 7 bases fit TRBD1. The CDR3 covers 15 residues. V lost 3 bases to trimming and J lost 4 bases; unmatched junction nucleotides: 6. The germline V gene encodes CDR1 LNHDA and CDR2 SQIVND (reference sequence). The CDR3 nucleotides read TGTGCCAGTAGTATTGTAGGGGGCGCCGGAAACACCATATATTTT. Its protein is CASSIVGGAGNTIYF.

This clonotype occurred a few times. This chain links TRBV7-9 with TRBJ2-1; 7 positions match TRBD2. Germline assignment: CDR1 SEHNR and CDR2 FQNEAQ (reference sequence). There are 15 residues in the CDR3. V shed 1 base, J shed 8 bases, and the junction held 8 bases outside the gene matches. CDR3 residues: CASSLGSGIGYEQFF. Written as DNA, the CDR3 is TGTGCCAGCAGCTTAGGCAGCGGGATCGGTTATGAGCAGTTCTTC.

The rearrangement uses TRBV7-9 and TRBJ2-3; D is perhaps TRBD2 (6 bases). There are 17 residues in the CDR3. CDR1 and CDR2 (germline): SEHNR, FQNEAQ (reference sequence). V was cut by 0 bases and J by 2 bases, with 15 bases left in between. CDR3 nucleotide sequence: TGTGCCAGCAGCTTAGCGGAGGGACTTCTGATCACAGATACGCAGTATTTT. This sequence encodes CASSLAEGLLITDTQYF.

This clonotype was seen at least ten times. The chain is built from TRBV7-2 and TRBJ1-3, with D tentatively TRBD1 (6 bases). Looked up from germline, CDR1 is SGHTA and CDR2 is FQGNSA. CDR3 size: 17 residues. Trimming shortened V by 6 bases and J by 0 bases, and 18 bases separated the two germline ends. The CDR3 DNA reads TGTGCCAGCAGGCAGACAGGCGGCGTAGCCTCTGGAAACACCATATATTTT. Amino acids: CASRQTGGVASGNTIYF.

This clonotype was counted a few times. This chain links TRBV7-2 with TRBJ1-5; D might be TRBD1 (5 bases). Trimming took 3 bases from V and 4 from J, leaving 13 bases between them. CDR1 and CDR2 from the germline V gene are SGHTA and FQGNSA. The CDR3 is 15 amino acids. CDR3: CASSLQGRANQPQHF. CDR3 bases: TGTGCCAGCAGCTTGCAGGGCAGGGCAAATCAGCCCCAGCATTTT.

This clonotype was seen a handful of times. The chain carries TRBV5-1 and TRBJ1-2, with a possible D match to TRBD1 (6 bases). V was trimmed by 4 bases and J by 0 bases, leaving 16 bases between them. Germline V lookup: CDR1 SGHRS, CDR2 YFSETQ. The CDR3 has 16 amino acids. The CDR3 sequence is CASSDPGQSTNYGYTF. The CDR3 nucleotides are TGCGCCAGCAGCGACCCCGGACAGTCGACTAACTATGGCTACACCTTC.

As to this clonotype: Mismatch with germline at one junction end may stem from a read error. The chain has TRBV3-1 and TRBJ1-4; 7 nucleotides match TRBD1. Looked up from germline, CDR1 is LGHDT and CDR2 is YNNKEL (reference sequence). The length of the CDR3 is 12 residues. The CDR3, as DNA: TGTGCCAGCAGCCTTCGACAGGGTAAAAGGGTTTTT. It specifies CASSLRQGKRVF. Full variable domain (remainder filled in from reference TRBV3-1 and TRBJ1-4): DTAVSQTPKYLVTQMGNDKSIKCEQNLGHDTMYWYKQDSKKFLKIMFSYNNKELIINETVPNRFSPKSPDKAHLNLHINSLELGDSAVYFCASSLRQGKRVFGSGTQLSVL.

The chain has TRBV2 and TRBJ2-7; 10 positions match TRBD2. The V gene end was trimmed by 5 bases and the J gene end by 3 bases; junction bases not matched to a gene: 4. The V gene's germline CDR1 is SNHLY and CDR2 FYNNEI. This CDR3 is 14 amino acids long. DNA of the CDR3: TGTGCCAGCAGTCGAGCGGGGGGGAACTACGAGCAGTACTTC. Translating gives CASSRAGGNYEQYF.

This clonotype was picked up a small number of times. CDR3 coding DNA: TGTGCCACCAGTGATCCAGCGGGGGGGCCTTTTTTGGCACAAGAGACCCAGTACTTC. Amino acids: CATSDPAGGPFLAQETQYF. V and J are TRBV24-1 and TRBJ2-5; 10 positions agree with TRBD2. CDR1 is KGHDR and CDR2 is SFDVKD in the germline V gene. This CDR3 comprises 19 residues. Germline trimming cut 3 bases from V and 2 bases from J; bases unmatched to any gene: 14.

This clonotype was seen just once. The chain is built from TRBV7-2 and TRBJ1-4, with D uncertain. The V gene's germline CDR1 is SGHTA and CDR2 FQGNSA. Trimming took off 0 bases at V and 5 bases at J, with 7 bases between the two ends. The CDR3 has 14 amino acids. DNA of the CDR3: TGTGCCAGCAGCTTAGCGTCGGGGAATGAAAAACTGTTTTTT. The encoded protein is CASSLASGNEKLFF.

At least ten counts were recorded for this clonotype. The CDR3 DNA reads as TGCGCCAGCAGCTTATCTAGCGGGGAGACCTACGAGCAGTACTTC. It is translated as CASSLSSGETYEQYF. The rearrangement uses TRBV5-1 and TRBJ2-7, with 9 bases lining up with TRBD2. Germline CDR1 and CDR2: SGHRS and YFSETQ. The CDR3 is made up of 15 amino acids. With 2 bases clipped from V and 2 bases from J, the junction kept 5 bases outside the gene matches.

The sample holds a few counts of this clonotype. This rearrangement joins TRBV5-1 to TRBJ2-7; D perhaps matches TRBD1 (5 bases). Trimming took 4 bases from V and 4 from J, leaving 15 bases between them. CDR1 is SGHRS, CDR2 YFSETQ, per germline. CDR3 length: 14 residues. The DNA of the CDR3 is TGCGCCAGCAGCGCTCCAGGGTCGCCTTACGAGCAGTACTTC. It specifies CASSAPGSPYEQYF. Supplemented by reference TRBV5-1 and TRBJ2-7, the full variable domain reads KAGVTQTPRYLIKTRGQQVTLSCSPISGHRSVSWYQQTPGQGLQFLFEYFSETQRNKGNFPGRFSGRQFSNSRSEMNVSTLELGDSALYLCASSAPGSPYEQYFGPGTRLTVT.

This chain links TRBV29-1 with TRBJ1-1; a weak D match, TRBD1 (5 bases). The CDR3 has 13 residues. From germline, CDR1 is SQVTM and CDR2 ANQGSEA. The V end was cut by 3 bases, the J end by 1 base, with 9 bases between. CDR3 DNA sequence: TGCAGCGTTGACCCGGGGGGGAACACTGAAGCTTTCTTT. Translated, it gives CSVDPGGNTEAFF.

The table lists this clonotype with a few counts. The rearrangement joins TRBV24-1 to TRBJ2-2, with D tentatively TRBD2 (6 bases). There are 15 residues in the CDR3. Germline V lookup: CDR1 KGHDR, CDR2 SFDVKD. The germline V and J ends were trimmed by 5 bases and 2 bases, with 11 bases remaining between them. The CDR3 is CATSGTGGNTGELFF. In nucleotides, the CDR3 is TGTGCCACCAGTGGGACCGGGGGAAACACCGGGGAGCTGTTTTTT.

The sample holds many counts of this clonotype. The J gene is TRBJ1-1, the V gene TRBV7-2; D is ambiguous. CDR3 length: 13 amino acids. CDR1 is SGHTA, CDR2 FQGNSA, per germline. Trimming pared 2 bases from V and 0 bases from J, leaving 4 bases between. Here the CDR3 reads CASSLYVNTEAFF. In DNA, the CDR3 is TGTGCCAGCAGCTTATATGTGAACACTGAAGCTTTCTTT.

Only a few counts were recorded for this clonotype. The chain combines TRBV6-5 with TRBJ1-3; a possible D gene is TRBD1 (5 bases). Trimming left V 2 bases short and J 2 bases short, with 13 bases between. There are 16 residues in the CDR3. CDR1 MNHEY and CDR2 SVGAGI come from the germline V gene. The CDR3 here is CASSYLSGRAGNTIYF. DNA of the CDR3: TGTGCCAGCAGTTACCTATCGGGCAGGGCTGGAAACACCATATATTTT.

This clonotype was seen ten or more times. The chain couples TRBV15 to TRBJ2-7, with D possibly TRBD1 on 5 matching bases. Per the germline V gene, CDR1 is LNHNV and CDR2 is YYDKDF (reference sequence). V lost 0 bases, J lost 5 bases, and 23 bases lay in between. The CDR3 is 18 residues long. CDR3 in amino acids: CATSRDVSLRERLNEQYF. The CDR3 DNA is TGTGCCACCAGCAGAGATGTTTCGCTCAGGGAACGTTTGAACGAGCAGTACTTC.

This clonotype has a handful of counts. The chain employs TRBV5-1 and TRBJ2-2, with 8 bases that match TRBD1. This CDR3 has 16 amino acids. Germline V CDR1 and CDR2: SGHRS, YFSETQ. The V segment lost 4 bases and the J segment 1 base; nucleotides outside the gene matches: 6. The CDR3 bases are TGCGCCAGCAGCGCTGGAGGGACAGGGAACACCGGGGAGCTGTTTTTT. Translating it yields CASSAGGTGNTGELFF.